This TCR beta chain came from a study of blood T cell repertoires in COVID-19. Background on the study: The United States, Italy and Spain were the sources of the acute and convalescent COVID-19 samples. In each case, the material was cDNA or gDNA derived from T cells, B-cell-depleted T cells, or PBMCs.

Authors' data handling: Researchers report that nucleated cell counts were estimated from reference gene primer amplification. TCRdb's table, derived via immunoSEQ multiplex PCR, lists solely in-frame clones and lacks some. From that table come the V and J calls and clone size; the DNA was used to work out D and trimming. The sample comprises about 190,000 clones, over 75% of which are singletons, and roughly 6% rests with the top ten. This clone is a singleton in its sample. This CDR3 region has 14 residues. Germline loops: CDR1 SGHTA, CDR2 FQGNSA. The V gene lost 6 bases and the J gene lost 2 bases, with 11 bases spanning the gap.

This clonotype was obtained from a woman aged 40-49 years who had recovered from COVID-19. The J gene is TRBJ2-1, the V gene TRBV7-2; no firm D call. The source material was peripheral blood. The CDR3 spells CASRSGVTYNEQFF. The DNA of the CDR3 is TGTGCCAGCAGGTCGGGTGTAACCTACAATGAGCAGTTCTTC.